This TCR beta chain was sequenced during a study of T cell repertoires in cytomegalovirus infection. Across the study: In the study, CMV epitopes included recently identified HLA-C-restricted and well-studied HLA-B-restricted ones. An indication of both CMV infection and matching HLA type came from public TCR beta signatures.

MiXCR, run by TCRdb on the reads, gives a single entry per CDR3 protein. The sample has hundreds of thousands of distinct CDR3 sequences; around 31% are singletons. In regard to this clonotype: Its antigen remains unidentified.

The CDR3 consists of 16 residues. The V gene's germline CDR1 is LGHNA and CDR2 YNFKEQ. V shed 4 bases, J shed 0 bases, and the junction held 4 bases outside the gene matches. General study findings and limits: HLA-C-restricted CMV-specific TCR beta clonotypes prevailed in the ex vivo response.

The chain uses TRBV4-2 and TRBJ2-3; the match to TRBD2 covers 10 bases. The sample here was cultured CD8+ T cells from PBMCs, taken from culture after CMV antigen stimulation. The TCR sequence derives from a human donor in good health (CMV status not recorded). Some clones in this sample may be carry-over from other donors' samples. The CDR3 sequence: CASSPIAGGSTDTQYF. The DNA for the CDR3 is TGTGCCAGCAGCCCCATAGCGGGGGGAAGCACAGATACGCAGTATTTT.